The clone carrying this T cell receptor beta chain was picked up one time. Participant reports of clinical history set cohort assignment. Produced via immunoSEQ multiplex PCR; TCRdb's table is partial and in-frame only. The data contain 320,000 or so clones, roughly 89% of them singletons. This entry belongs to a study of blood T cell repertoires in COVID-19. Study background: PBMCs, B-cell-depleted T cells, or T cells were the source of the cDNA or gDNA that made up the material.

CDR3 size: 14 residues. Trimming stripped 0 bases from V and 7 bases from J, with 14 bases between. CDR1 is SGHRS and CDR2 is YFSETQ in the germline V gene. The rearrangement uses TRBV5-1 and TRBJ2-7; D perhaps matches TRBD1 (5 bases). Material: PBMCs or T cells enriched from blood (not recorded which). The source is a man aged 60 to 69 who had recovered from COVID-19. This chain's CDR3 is CASSLDAGPREQYF. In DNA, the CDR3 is TGCGCCAGCAGCTTGGACGCAGGGCCTAGGGAGCAGTACTTC.